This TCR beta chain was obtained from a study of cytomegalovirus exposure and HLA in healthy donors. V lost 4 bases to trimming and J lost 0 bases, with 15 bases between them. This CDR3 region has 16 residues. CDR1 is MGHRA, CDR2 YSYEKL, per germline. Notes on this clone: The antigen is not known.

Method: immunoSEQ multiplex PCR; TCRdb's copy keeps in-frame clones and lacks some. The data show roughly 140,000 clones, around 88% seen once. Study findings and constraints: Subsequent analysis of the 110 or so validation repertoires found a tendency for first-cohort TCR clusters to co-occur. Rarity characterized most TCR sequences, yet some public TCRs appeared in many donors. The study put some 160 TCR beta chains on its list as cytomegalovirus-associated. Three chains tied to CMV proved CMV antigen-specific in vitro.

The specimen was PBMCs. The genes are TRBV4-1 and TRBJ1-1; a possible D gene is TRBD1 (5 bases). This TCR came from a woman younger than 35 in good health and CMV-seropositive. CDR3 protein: CASSPRQGRMNTEAFF. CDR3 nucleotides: TGCGCCAGCAGCCCCCGGCAGGGAAGGATGAACACTGAAGCTTTCTTT.